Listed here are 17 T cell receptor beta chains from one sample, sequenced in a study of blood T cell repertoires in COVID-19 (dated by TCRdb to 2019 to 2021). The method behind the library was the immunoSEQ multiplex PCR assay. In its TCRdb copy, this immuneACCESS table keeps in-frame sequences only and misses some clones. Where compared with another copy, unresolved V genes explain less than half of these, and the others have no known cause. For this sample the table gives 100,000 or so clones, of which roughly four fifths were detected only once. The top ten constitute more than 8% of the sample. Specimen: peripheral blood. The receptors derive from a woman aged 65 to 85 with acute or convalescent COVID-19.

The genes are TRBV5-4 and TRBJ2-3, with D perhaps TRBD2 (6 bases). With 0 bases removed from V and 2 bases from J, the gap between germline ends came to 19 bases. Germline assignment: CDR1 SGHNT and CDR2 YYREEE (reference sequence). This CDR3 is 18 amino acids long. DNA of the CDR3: TGTGCCAGCAGCTTGGCCCCTGTTGGGGGAGGTAACACAGATACGCAGTATTTT. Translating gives CASSLAPVGGGNTDTQYF.

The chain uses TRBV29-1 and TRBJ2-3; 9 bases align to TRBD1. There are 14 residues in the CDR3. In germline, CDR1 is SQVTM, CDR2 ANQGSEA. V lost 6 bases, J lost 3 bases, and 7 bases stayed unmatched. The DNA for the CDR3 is TGCAGCGTGTTCCGGGACAGGGAGACAGATACGCAGTATTTT. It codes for CSVFRDRETDTQYF.

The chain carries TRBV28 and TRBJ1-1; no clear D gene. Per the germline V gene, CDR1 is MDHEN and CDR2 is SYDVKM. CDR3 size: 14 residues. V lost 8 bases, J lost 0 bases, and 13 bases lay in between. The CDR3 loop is CASQVGGLNTEAFF. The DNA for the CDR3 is TGTGCCAGCCAGGTGGGAGGTTTGAACACTGAAGCTTTCTTT.

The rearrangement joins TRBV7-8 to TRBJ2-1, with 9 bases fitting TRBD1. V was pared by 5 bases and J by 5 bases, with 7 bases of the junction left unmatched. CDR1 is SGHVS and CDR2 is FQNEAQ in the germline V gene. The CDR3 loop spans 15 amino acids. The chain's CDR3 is CASSPWTGADNEQFF. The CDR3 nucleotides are TGTGCCAGCAGCCCGTGGACAGGGGCGGACAATGAGCAGTTCTTC. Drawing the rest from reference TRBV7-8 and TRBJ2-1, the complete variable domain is GAGVSQSPRYKVAKRGQDVALRCDPISGHVSLFWYQQALGQGPEFLTYFQNEAQLDKSGLPSDRFFAERPEGSVSTLKIQRTQQEDSAVYLCASSPWTGADNEQFFGPGTRLTVL.

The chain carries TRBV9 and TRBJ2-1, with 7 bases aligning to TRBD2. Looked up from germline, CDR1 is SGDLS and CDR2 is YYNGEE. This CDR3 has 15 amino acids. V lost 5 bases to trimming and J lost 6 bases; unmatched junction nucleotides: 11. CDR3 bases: TGTGCCAGCAGTACTAAGCGGGACCTACGCAATGAGCAGTTCTTC. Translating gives CASSTKRDLRNEQFF.

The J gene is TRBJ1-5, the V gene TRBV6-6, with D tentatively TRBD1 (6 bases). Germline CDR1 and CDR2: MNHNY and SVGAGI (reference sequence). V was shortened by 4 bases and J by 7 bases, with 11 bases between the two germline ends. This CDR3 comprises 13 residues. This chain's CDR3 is CASSSGAGQPQHF. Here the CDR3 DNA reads TGTGCCAGCAGTTCAGGGGCGGGCCAGCCCCAGCATTTT.

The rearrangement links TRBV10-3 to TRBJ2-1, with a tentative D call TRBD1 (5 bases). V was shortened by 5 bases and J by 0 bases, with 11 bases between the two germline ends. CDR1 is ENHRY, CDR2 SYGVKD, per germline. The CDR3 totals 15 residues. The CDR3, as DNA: TGTGCCATCAGTCCCGGACAAGGCTCCTACAATGAGCAGTTCTTC. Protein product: CAISPGQGSYNEQFF.

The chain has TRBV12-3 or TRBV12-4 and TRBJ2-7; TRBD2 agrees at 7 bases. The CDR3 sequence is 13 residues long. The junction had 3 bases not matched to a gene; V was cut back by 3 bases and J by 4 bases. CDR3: CASSLGGKYEQYF. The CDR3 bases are TGTGCCAGCAGTTTGGGGGGGAAGTACGAGCAGTACTTC.

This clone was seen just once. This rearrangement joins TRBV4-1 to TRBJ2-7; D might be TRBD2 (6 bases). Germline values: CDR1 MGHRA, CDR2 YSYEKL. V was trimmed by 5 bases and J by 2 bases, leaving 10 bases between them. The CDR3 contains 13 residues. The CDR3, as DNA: TGCGCCAGCAGCGCGGGACGGGCCTACGAGCAGTACTTC. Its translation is CASSAGRAYEQYF.

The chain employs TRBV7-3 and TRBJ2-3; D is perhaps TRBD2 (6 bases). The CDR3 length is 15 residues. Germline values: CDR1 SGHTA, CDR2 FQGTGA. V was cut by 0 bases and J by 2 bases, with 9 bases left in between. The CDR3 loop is CASSLTGTFTDTQYF. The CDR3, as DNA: TGTGCCAGCAGCTTAACAGGGACTTTCACAGATACGCAGTATTTT.

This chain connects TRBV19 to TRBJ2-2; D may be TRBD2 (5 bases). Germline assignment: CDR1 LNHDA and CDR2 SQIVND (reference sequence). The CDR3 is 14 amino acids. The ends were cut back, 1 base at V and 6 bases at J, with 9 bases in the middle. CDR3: CASSIGTLAGELFF. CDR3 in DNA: TGTGCCAGTAGTATAGGGACTCTGGCCGGGGAGCTGTTTTTT.

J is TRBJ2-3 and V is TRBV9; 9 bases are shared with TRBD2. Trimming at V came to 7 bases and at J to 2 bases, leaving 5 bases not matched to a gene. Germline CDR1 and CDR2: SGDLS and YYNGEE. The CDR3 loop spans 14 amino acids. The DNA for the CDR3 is TGTGCCAGCGCGGGGGGGCCGGACACAGATACGCAGTATTTT. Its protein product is CASAGGPDTDTQYF.

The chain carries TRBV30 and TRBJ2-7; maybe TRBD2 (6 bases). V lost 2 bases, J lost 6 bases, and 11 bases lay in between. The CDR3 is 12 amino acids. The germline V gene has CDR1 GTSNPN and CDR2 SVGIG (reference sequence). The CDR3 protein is CAWSSAGTEQYF. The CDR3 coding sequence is TGTGCCTGGAGTTCCGCGGGGACCGAGCAGTACTTC. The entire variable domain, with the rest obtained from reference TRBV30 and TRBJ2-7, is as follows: SQTIHQWPATLVQPVGSPLSLECTVEGTSNPNLYWYRQAAGRGLQLLFYSVGIGQISSEVPQNLSASRPQDRQFILSSKKLLLSDSGFYLCAWSSAGTEQYFGPGTRLTVT.

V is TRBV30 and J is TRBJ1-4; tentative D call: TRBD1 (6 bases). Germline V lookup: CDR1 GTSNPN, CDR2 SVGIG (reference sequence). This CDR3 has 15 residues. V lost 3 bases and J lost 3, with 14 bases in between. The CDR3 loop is CAWRDGPGANEKLFF. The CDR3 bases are TGTGCCTGGAGAGACGGGCCAGGGGCTAATGAAAAACTGTTTTTT.

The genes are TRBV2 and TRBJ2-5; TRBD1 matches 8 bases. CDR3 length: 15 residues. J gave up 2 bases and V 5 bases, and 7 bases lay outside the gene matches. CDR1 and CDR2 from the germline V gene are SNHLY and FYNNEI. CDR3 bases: TGTGCCAGCAGTTTCGACAGGGGAGAGCAAGAGACCCAGTACTTC. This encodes CASSFDRGEQETQYF.

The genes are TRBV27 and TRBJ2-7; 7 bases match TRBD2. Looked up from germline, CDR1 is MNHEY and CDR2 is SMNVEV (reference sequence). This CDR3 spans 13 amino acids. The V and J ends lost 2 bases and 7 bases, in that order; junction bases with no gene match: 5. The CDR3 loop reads CASSLIAGEEQYF. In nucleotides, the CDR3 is TGTGCCAGCAGTTTAATCGCGGGAGAGGAGCAGTACTTC.

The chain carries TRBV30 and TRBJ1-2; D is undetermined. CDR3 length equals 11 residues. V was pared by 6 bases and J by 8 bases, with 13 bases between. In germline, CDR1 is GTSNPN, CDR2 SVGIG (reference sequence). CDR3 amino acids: CACTLVRGYTF. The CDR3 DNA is TGTGCCTGTACCCTCGTTCGGGGCTACACCTTC.